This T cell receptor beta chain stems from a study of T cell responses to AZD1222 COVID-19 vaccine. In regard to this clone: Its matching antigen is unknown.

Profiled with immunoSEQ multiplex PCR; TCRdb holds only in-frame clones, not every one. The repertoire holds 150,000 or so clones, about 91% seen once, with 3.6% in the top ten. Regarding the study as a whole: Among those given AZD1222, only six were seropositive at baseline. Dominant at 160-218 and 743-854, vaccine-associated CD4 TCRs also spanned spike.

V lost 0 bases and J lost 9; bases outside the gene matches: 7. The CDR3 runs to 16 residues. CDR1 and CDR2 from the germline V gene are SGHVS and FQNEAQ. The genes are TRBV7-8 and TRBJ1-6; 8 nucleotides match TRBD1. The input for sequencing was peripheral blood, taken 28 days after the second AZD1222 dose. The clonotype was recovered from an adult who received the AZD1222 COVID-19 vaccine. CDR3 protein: CASSLAQTGGSSPLHF. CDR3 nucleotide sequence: TGTGCCAGCAGCTTAGCGCAAACAGGGGGGAGTTCACCCCTCCACTTT.